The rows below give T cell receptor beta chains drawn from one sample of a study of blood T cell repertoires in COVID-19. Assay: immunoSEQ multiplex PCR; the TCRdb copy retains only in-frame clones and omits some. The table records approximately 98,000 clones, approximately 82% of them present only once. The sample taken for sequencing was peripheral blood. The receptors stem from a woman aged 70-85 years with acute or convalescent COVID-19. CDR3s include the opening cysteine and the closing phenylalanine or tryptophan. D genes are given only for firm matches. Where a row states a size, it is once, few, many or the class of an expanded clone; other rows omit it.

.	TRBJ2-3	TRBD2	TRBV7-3	TGTGCCAGCAGCGAACTAGCGGGACTAACAGATACGCAGTATTTT	CASSELAGLTDTQYF
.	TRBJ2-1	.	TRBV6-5	TGTGCCAGCAGTTACTCGTTTTACGGTTACAATGAGCAGTTCTTC	CASSYSFYGYNEQFF
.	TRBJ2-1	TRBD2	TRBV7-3	TGTGCCAGCAGGCTTCGTTCTAGCGGGAGCTACAATGAGCAGTTCTTC	CASRLRSSGSYNEQFF
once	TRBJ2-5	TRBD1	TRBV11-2	TGTGCCAGCAGCGCACAGGGGGCAGGGGAGACCCAGTACTTC	CASSAQGAGETQYF
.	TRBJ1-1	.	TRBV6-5	TGTGCCAGCAGGCCCGGGGGACTCACTGAAGCTTTCTTT	CASRPGGLTEAFF
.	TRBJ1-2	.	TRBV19	TGTGCCAGTAGTATTTTCCGGACAGATGGCTACACCTTC	CASSIFRTDGYTF
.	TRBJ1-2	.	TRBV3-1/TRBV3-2	TGTGCCAGCAGCCAAGTTGGGGGGGCCTATGGCTACACCTTC	CASSQVGGAYGYTF
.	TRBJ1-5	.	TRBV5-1	TGCGCCAGCAGGGACAATAGCAATCAGCCCCAGCATTTT	CASRDNSNQPQHF
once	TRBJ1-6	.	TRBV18	TGTGCCAGCTCACCTGAACAGGTCAAGAATTCACCCCTCCACTTT	CASSPEQVKNSPLHF
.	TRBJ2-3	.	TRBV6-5	TGTGCCAGCAGGGGGGGACGAGGCCCAGATACGCAGTATTTT	CASRGGRGPDTQYF
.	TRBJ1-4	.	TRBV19	TGTGCCAGTAGTATGCGGTCGGCAGGGGCTAGTGAAAAACTGTTTTTT	CASSMRSAGASEKLFF
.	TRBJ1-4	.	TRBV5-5	TGTGCCAGCAGCTTGGAGGGGGGGAGCCGTGAAAAACTGTTTTTT	CASSLEGGSREKLFF
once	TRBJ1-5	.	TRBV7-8	TGTGCCAGCAGCTTAGTTACGGGGAACCAGCATTTT	CASSLVTGNQHF
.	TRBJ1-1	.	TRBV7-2	TGTGCCAGCAGCTTTGGGGGCAGGGGGAACACTGAAGCTTTCTTT	CASSFGGRGNTEAFF
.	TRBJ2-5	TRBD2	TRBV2	TGTGCCAGCAGTCGGTTAGAGTCAGGACTAGCGGGAGGGCCGGGGGAGACCCAGTACTTC	CASSRLESGLAGGPGETQYF
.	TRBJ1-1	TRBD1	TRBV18	TGTGCCAGCTCACCCGTTCTGGGACAGGGGGTCACTGAAGCTTTCTTT	CASSPVLGQGVTEAFF
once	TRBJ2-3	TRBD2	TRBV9	TGTGCCAGCAGCGTAGTATCGCGGGAGGGAGTCTTTAGCACAGATACGCAGTATTTT	CASSVVSREGVFSTDTQYF
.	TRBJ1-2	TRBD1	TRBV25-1	TGTGCCAGCAGCGCAGGGGGATCGTATGGCTACACCTTC	CASSAGGSYGYTF
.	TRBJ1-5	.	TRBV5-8	TGTGCCAGCAGCTTGGGTGGCAGGGGCCATCAGCCCCAGCATTTT	CASSLGGRGHQPQHF
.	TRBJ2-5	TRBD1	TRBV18	TGTGCCAGCTCACTACCAGGGGGAGAGACCCAGTACTTC	CASSLPGGETQYF
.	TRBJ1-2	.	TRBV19	TGTGCCAGTAGTATTGTAAAGTGGGCTGCTAACTATGGCTACACCTTC	CASSIVKWAANYGYTF
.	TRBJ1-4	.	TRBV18	TGTGCCAGCTCACCCCAGGAGAGGGCGACTGAAAAACTGTTTTTT	CASSPQERATEKLFF
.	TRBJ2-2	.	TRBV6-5	TGTGCCAGCAGCAGAGGGGCGGGAAACGGGGAGCTGTTTTTT	CASSRGAGNGELFF
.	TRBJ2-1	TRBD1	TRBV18	TGTGCCAGCTCACCCGGGACAGGGCGCCTTGGTGAGCAGTTCTTC	CASSPGTGRLGEQFF
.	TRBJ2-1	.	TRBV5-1	TGCGCCAGCAGCTTGGAAGGGGCCTACAATGAGCAGTTCTTC	CASSLEGAYNEQFF
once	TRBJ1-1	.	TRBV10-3	TGTGCCATCAGGACTGGGGCAGGGGTGAACACTGAAGCTTTCTTT	CAIRTGAGVNTEAFF
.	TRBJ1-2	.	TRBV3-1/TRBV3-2	TGTGCCAGCAGCCAAGATACGTCAGGGTTTTACTATGGCTACACCTTC	CASSQDTSGFYYGYTF
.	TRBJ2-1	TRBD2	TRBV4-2	TGTGCCAGCAGCCATGCCGGGACTAGCGGGTCCTACAATGAGCAGTTCTTC	CASSHAGTSGSYNEQFF
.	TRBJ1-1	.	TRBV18	TGTGCCAGCTCACCCTCAGCTCCCGACAGAGTGAACACTGAAGCTTTCTTT	CASSPSAPDRVNTEAFF
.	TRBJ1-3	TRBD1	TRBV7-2	TGTGCCAGCAGCCGGGGACAGGCCAACTCTGGAAACACCATATATTTT	CASSRGQANSGNTIYF
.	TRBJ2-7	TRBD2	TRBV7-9	TGTGCCAGCAGCCCCATGCTAGCGGGAGGCCCCTACGAGCAGTACTTC	CASSPMLAGGPYEQYF
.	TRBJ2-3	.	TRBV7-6	TGTGCCAGCAGCCGCAAGGGGGTTAGCACAGATACGCAGTATTTT	CASSRKGVSTDTQYF
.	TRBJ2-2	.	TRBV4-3	TGCGCCAGCAGCCAAGGGGCGGGGAACACCGGGGAGCTGTTTTTT	CASSQGAGNTGELFF
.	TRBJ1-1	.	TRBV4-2	TGTGCCAGCAGTCCTTCTCCGGCTGAAGCTTTCTTT	CASSPSPAEAFF
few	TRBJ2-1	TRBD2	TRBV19	TGTGCCAGTAGTATAGATCTCGGGACTAGCGGGACAGAGCAGTTCTTC	CASSIDLGTSGTEQFF
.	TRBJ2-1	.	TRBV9	TGTGCCAGCAGCGAGGGGGGACAGTCACACAATGAGCAGTTCTTC	CASSEGGQSHNEQFF